Below, 21 T cell receptor beta chains from the same sample are listed, as sequenced in a study of Graves' ophthalmopathy and Graves' hyperthyroidism. The authors amplified TCR beta CDR3 regions, and they did so from RNA transcripts for repertoire sequencing. Scientists carried out first-round RT-PCR using HTBI primers and then a second-round multiplex PCR. TCRdb recomputed calls from the multiplex PCR reads with MiXCR, one row per CDR3 protein. The table shows some 160,000 distinct CDR3 sequences, with about two fifths occurring only once. Sequenced material: peripheral blood. These receptor sequences come from a man aged 25-45 years with Graves' ophthalmopathy.

The chain employs TRBV29-1 and TRBJ1-1; D uncertain. The CDR3 extends over 10 amino acids. The V and J ends lost 5 bases and 8 bases respectively, with 9 bases between them. Germline V gene sequence: CDR1 SQVTM, CDR2 ANQGSEA. The CDR3, as DNA: TGCAGCGTTACCACCGGGGAAGCTTTCTTT. This encodes CSVTTGEAFF.

This clonotype was counted at least ten times. V is TRBV6-2 or TRBV6-3 and J is TRBJ1-1; D is undetermined. The CDR3 runs 14 residues. Trimming removed 0 bases from V and 7 bases from J, with 12 bases in between. Germline CDR1 reads MNHEY; CDR2 reads SVGEGT. CDR3 residues: CASSYSEEEGEAFF. CDR3 bases: TGTGCCAGCAGTTACTCGGAGGAGGAAGGTGAAGCTTTCTTT.

The chain is built from TRBV7-2 and TRBJ1-2; 7 bases fit TRBD1. Germline CDR1 is SGHTA and CDR2 is FQGNSA. The CDR3 has 19 residues. Unmatched junction bases numbered 19, after V lost 0 bases and J lost 6 bases. CDR3 sequence (DNA): TGTGCCAGCAGCTTAGCCTTGAGGGGGGGGACAGCTATGGAGGATGGCTACACCTTC. Translation: CASSLALRGGTAMEDGYTF. Complete variable domain (other parts from reference TRBV7-2 and TRBJ1-2): GAGVSQSPSNKVTEKGKDVELRCDPISGHTALYWYRQSLGQGLEFLIYFQGNSAPDKSGLPSDRFSAERTGGSVSTLTIQRTQQEDSAVYLCASSLALRGGTAMEDGYTFGSGTRLTVV.

In this sample, this clonotype turned up a few times. V and J are TRBV20-1 and TRBJ2-7; D remains ambiguous. Germline V gene data show CDR1 as DFQATT and CDR2 as SNEGSKA (reference sequence). The CDR3 totals 13 residues. V lost 7 bases to trimming and J lost 4 bases, with 17 bases between them. CDR3 amino acids: CSVDSVLAYEQYF. In DNA form, the CDR3 reads TGCAGTGTTGATTCGGTTCTCGCATACGAGCAGTACTTC.

This clonotype occurred many times. The chain links TRBV20-1 to TRBJ2-5; possible D gene TRBD1, 6 bases. The CDR3 has 11 residues. CDR1 and CDR2 (germline): DFQATT, SNEGSKA (reference sequence). CDR3 region: CSSRRGQTQYF. The CDR3 region has the DNA TGCAGCTCACGCAGGGGTCAGACCCAGTACTTC.

The count of this clonotype is one. The V gene is TRBV7-3, the J gene TRBJ2-5; 7 positions agree with TRBD2. V lost 4 bases and J lost 9; bases outside the gene matches: 8. CDR1 is SGHTA and CDR2 is FQGTGA in the germline V gene. The CDR3 contains 13 residues. The CDR3 region has the DNA TGTGCCAGCAGCTCCTCTGGGGGGGAGGCCCAGTACTTC. Translation gives CASSSSGGEAQYF.

This clonotype was counted ten times or more. This chain joins TRBV27 and TRBJ1-1, with a possible D match to TRBD1 (6 bases). V shed 5 bases and J shed 4 bases, with 14 bases lying between them. CDR3 length equals 14 residues. In germline, CDR1 is MNHEY, CDR2 SMNVEV (reference sequence). As DNA, the CDR3 is TGTGCCAGCAGTCCAGACAGGAGGGCCACTGAAGCTTTCTTT. This translates into CASSPDRRATEAFF.

This clonotype showed up many times. The V and J genes are TRBV6-2 or TRBV6-3 and TRBJ1-2; no definite D call. V lost 2 bases and J 2 bases, leaving 0 bases between the germline ends. This CDR3 contains 11 residues. The germline V gene has CDR1 MNHEY and CDR2 SVGEGT. CDR3: CASSYNYGYTF. The CDR3, as DNA: TGTGCCAGCAGTTACAACTATGGCTACACCTTC.

This clonotype appeared many times. This chain's CDR3 is CASSLGPDKTGGYGYGYTF. CDR3 nucleotide sequence: TGTGCCAGCAGCCTTGGGCCGGACAAGACGGGCGGGTACGGCTATGGCTACACCTTC. The rearrangement joins TRBV6-2 or TRBV6-3 to TRBJ1-2; the D gene is possibly TRBD1 (5 bases). Trimming took 6 bases from V and 4 from J, leaving 30 bases between them. CDR1 is MNHEY and CDR2 is SVGEGT in the germline V gene. The CDR3 consists of 19 residues.

By share of the sample, this clonotype is medium-sized. CDR3 sequence: CASSDMADEAFF. CDR3 nucleotide sequence: TGTGCCAGCAGTGATATGGCAGATGAAGCTTTCTTT. The chain combines TRBV6-1 with TRBJ1-1, with D unresolved. Germline-derived CDR1 and CDR2 are MNHNS and SASEGT. V lost 3 bases and J lost 7, with 9 bases in between. The CDR3 loop spans 12 amino acids.

J is TRBJ1-6 and V is TRBV7-8; perhaps TRBD1 as D (5 bases). The CDR3 runs to 14 residues. CDR1 SGHVS and CDR2 FQNEAQ come from the germline V gene. V was clipped by 3 bases and J by 10 bases, with 13 bases between them. CDR3 amino acids: CASSFMSSGSPLHF. CDR3 nucleotide sequence: TGTGCCAGCAGCTTCATGTCCTCAGGGTCACCCCTCCACTTT.

The chain links TRBV24-1 to TRBJ1-1; the D gene is possibly TRBD1 (5 bases). The CDR3 runs to 15 residues. V was clipped by 0 bases and J by 1 base, with 8 bases between them. Germline V gene sequence: CDR1 KGHDR, CDR2 SFDVKD. CDR3 protein: CATSDLHRSNTEAFF. CDR3 nucleotides: TGTGCCACCAGTGATTTGCACAGGTCGAACACTGAAGCTTTCTTT.

This clonotype showed up many times. The V call is TRBV7-9, the J call TRBJ1-1, with D perhaps TRBD1 (6 bases). The length of the CDR3 is 15 residues. The V gene's germline CDR1 is SEHNR and CDR2 FQNEAQ (reference sequence). Trimming pared 1 base from V and 1 base from J, leaving 10 bases between. As DNA, the CDR3 is TGTGCCAGCAGCTTAGGTGGACAGCCGAACACTGAAGCTTTCTTT. This codes for CASSLGGQPNTEAFF.

This chain uses TRBV30 with TRBJ1-1, with D tentatively TRBD1 (6 bases). CDR3 length: 12 residues. V shed 2 bases and J shed 6 bases, with 10 bases lying between them. Germline lookup yields CDR1 GTSNPN and CDR2 SVGIG (reference sequence). The CDR3 bases are TGTGCCTGGAGTCGAGGGGGACCTGAAGCTTTCTTT. This translates into CAWSRGGPEAFF. Full variable domain (remainder filled in from reference TRBV30 and TRBJ1-1): SQTIHQWPATLVQPVGSPLSLECTVEGTSNPNLYWYRQAAGRGLQLLFYSVGIGQISSEVPQNLSASRPQDRQFILSSKKLLLSDSGFYLCAWSRGGPEAFFGQGTRLTVV.

The table lists this clonotype with many counts. The V and J genes are TRBV4-1 and TRBJ1-2; unclear D gene. The CDR3 is made up of 15 amino acids. CDR1 is MGHRA and CDR2 is YSYEKL in the germline V gene. Trimming shortened V by 1 base and J by 4 bases, and 13 bases separated the two germline ends. The CDR3 region is CASSQGIDRVYGYTF. The CDR3 nucleotides read TGCGCCAGCAGCCAAGGAATTGACCGGGTCTATGGCTACACCTTC.

The J gene is TRBJ2-2, the V gene TRBV11-2, with D maybe TRBD2 (6 bases). The CDR3 consists of 16 residues. Looked up from germline, CDR1 is SGHAT and CDR2 is FQNNGV. The germline V and J ends were trimmed by 8 bases and 4 bases, with 20 bases remaining between them. The CDR3 coding sequence is TGTGCCAGCCTGGCCGGGACGCGCGGGGTCACCGGGGAGCTGTTTTTT. Its translation: CASLAGTRGVTGELFF.

This clonotype was counted at least ten times. V gene TRBV6-1 combines with J gene TRBJ1-6, with 9 bases matching TRBD1. CDR3 length: 15 amino acids. CDR1 and CDR2 from the germline V gene are MNHNS and SASEGT. J lost 5 bases, V lost 1 base, and 0 bases had no gene match. The CDR3 protein is CASSEGQGDNSPLHF. The CDR3 DNA sequence: TGTGCCAGCAGTGAAGGACAGGGGGATAATTCACCCCTCCACTTT.

This clonotype was seen many times. CDR3 nucleotides: TGCGCCAGCAGCTTGGACGGTGATAGCAATCAGCCCCAGCATTTT. Amino acids: CASSLDGDSNQPQHF. This chain links TRBV5-1 with TRBJ1-5, with D unclear. V gave up 0 bases and J gave up 0 bases, with 7 bases separating them. The CDR3 is made up of 15 amino acids. The V gene's germline CDR1 is SGHRS and CDR2 YFSETQ.

The gene calls are TRBV24-1 and TRBJ2-5, with TRBD1 identical over 8 bases. The V segment lost 3 bases and the J segment 5 bases; nucleotides outside the gene matches: 10. This CDR3 has 16 residues. CDR1 and CDR2 (germline): KGHDR, SFDVKD. The DNA for the CDR3 is TGTGCCACCAGTGATCCGACAGGGGTAAGGGGGGAGACCCAGTACTTC. This translates into CATSDPTGVRGETQYF.

Many counts were recorded for this clonotype. The chain combines TRBV27 with TRBJ2-7; 10 bases fit TRBD2. The J segment lost 5 bases and the V segment lost 0 bases, leaving 1 base of the junction unmatched. Per germline, CDR1 MNHEY and CDR2 SMNVEV (reference sequence). The CDR3 totals 14 residues. Here the CDR3 reads CASSLSTSGDEQYF. In DNA form, the CDR3 reads TGTGCCAGCAGTTTATCAACTAGCGGGGACGAGCAGTACTTC.

This clonotype was seen ten or more times. The chain carries TRBV15 and TRBJ1-2; no clear D. The CDR3 runs 14 residues. V shed 2 bases and J shed 8 bases, with 15 bases lying between them. Germline V gives CDR1 LNHNV, CDR2 YYDKDF (reference sequence). CDR3 coding DNA: TGTGCCACCAGCAGATCGGGCAACTACGGAGGCTACACCTTC. Translation: CATSRSGNYGGYTF.